This T cell receptor beta chain was captured by sequencing in a study of OX40 agonist ivuxolimab in advanced cancers. About the study: Previous treatment with anti-PD-1, anti-PD-L1 or anti-CTLA-4 therapy was allowed; less than 45% had received some. General observations from the study: CD4+ T cells averaged fewer expanded clones than CD8+ T cells.

This CDR3 has 15 amino acids. Germline values: CDR1 SEHNR, CDR2 FQNEAQ (reference sequence). Profiled with immunoSEQ multiplex PCR; TCRdb holds only in-frame clones, not every one. This sample has some 43,000 clones, with around 94% found just once. Comment on this clone: Its antigen remains unknown.

The chain carries TRBV7-9 and TRBJ2-5; a weak D match, TRBD1 (5 bases). The J call may not be correct, given that the DNA end is closer to TRBJ2-7. This sample comprised CD4+ or CD8+ T cells sorted from blood, obtained in a trial of the OX40 agonist ivuxolimab. The TCR originated in an adult with an advanced solid tumor such as melanoma, head and neck, liver or kidney cancer. DNA for the CDR3: TGTGCCAGCAGCTTAGGCGGCCAGGGATCCTACGAGCAGTACTTC. This sequence encodes CASSLGGQGSYEQYF.